A single sample is the source of the 18 T cell receptor beta chains below, sequenced in a study of cytomegalovirus exposure and HLA in healthy donors. The study ran its PCR with 60 Vbeta and 13 Jbeta primers. Sequenced by immunoSEQ multiplex PCR; TCRdb stores in-frame clones only, minus some. The sample yields tens of thousands of clones, about 62% seen once. Specimen: PBMCs. Source of these receptors: a man aged 25 to 40 in good health and CMV-seronegative.

This clone has just a few counts. V usage is TRBV6-1 and J usage is TRBJ2-7; 9 bases line up with TRBD1. The CDR3 length is 13 residues. V shed 6 bases and J 5 bases; nucleotides not matched to a gene: 5. Germline CDR1 and CDR2: MNHNS and SASEGT. This CDR3 reads CASRGQGLHEQYF. The CDR3 DNA follows: TGTGCCAGCAGGGGACAGGGACTCCACGAGCAGTACTTC.

The V and J genes are TRBV12-5 and TRBJ2-5, with 9 bases fitting TRBD1. Unmatched junction bases numbered 6, after V lost 2 bases and J lost 5 bases. Germline V lookup: CDR1 LGHNT, CDR2 FRNRAP. CDR3 length: 15 amino acids. The CDR3 is CASGLSQGAGETQYF. In DNA form, the CDR3 reads TGTGCTAGTGGTTTGTCACAGGGGGCAGGGGAGACCCAGTACTTC.

This CDR3 is CASSLDRGGTEAFF. CDR3 sequence (DNA): TGTGCCAGCAGCTTGGATCGGGGTGGCACTGAAGCTTTCTTT. The chain joins TRBV5-4 to TRBJ1-1, with no clear D. V dropped 0 bases and J dropped 4 bases, with 10 bases sitting between them. The CDR3 covers 14 residues. Germline assignment: CDR1 SGHNT and CDR2 YYREEE (reference sequence).

This clone came up a few times. V usage is TRBV6-6 and J usage is TRBJ1-1, with a possible D match to TRBD1 (5 bases). The V end was cut by 0 bases, the J end by 8 bases, with 7 bases between. Germline loops: CDR1 MNHNY, CDR2 SVGAGI (reference sequence). The CDR3 runs to 12 residues. Here the CDR3 DNA reads TGTGCCAGCAGTTACTCTGGGGCAGAAGCTTTCTTT. Translated, it gives CASSYSGAEAFF.

This chain joins TRBV7-3 and TRBJ2-7; 8 bases align to TRBD2. This CDR3 has 15 amino acids. V gave up 1 base and J gave up 5 bases; unmatched junction bases: 7. CDR1 and CDR2 from the germline V gene are SGHTA and FQGTGA. CDR3 DNA sequence: TGTGCCAGCAGCTTAAGAAGGACTAGCATCGACGAGCAGTACTTC. Translated, it gives CASSLRRTSIDEQYF.

The chain joins TRBV7-2 to TRBJ2-7, with D perhaps TRBD1 (5 bases). The CDR3 contains 12 residues. Germline V lookup: CDR1 SGHTA, CDR2 FQGNSA. Trimming took off 6 bases at V and 5 bases at J, with 11 bases between the two ends. CDR3 nucleotides: TGTGCCAGCAGTTCCCAGGGCCACGAGCAGTACTTC. Protein: CASSSQGHEQYF.

The chain recombines TRBV4-2 with TRBJ2-5, with 12 bases that match TRBD2. CDR3 length: 19 residues. Germline CDR1 is LGHNA and CDR2 is YNFKEQ. V lost 0 bases, J lost 5 bases, and 13 bases stayed unmatched. In DNA, the CDR3 is TGTGCCAGCAGCCAAGAAAGCCGGCCTAGCGGGAGGGCAGGTGAGACCCAGTACTTC. Protein: CASSQESRPSGRAGETQYF.

The chain employs TRBV7-3 and TRBJ1-3, with D maybe TRBD1 (6 bases). Trimming removed 6 bases from V and 3 bases from J, with 15 bases in between. The CDR3 sequence is 15 residues long. Germline V gives CDR1 SGHTA, CDR2 FQGTGA. The CDR3, as DNA: TGTGCCAGCAGTCTTCAAACAGGGCTTGGAAACACCATATATTTT. This translates into CASSLQTGLGNTIYF.

Only a few counts were recorded for this clone. The chain has TRBV6-5 and TRBJ2-7; possibly TRBD2 for D (7 bases). Germline lookup yields CDR1 MNHEY and CDR2 SVGAGI. There are 14 residues in the CDR3. V was cut by 3 bases and J by 7 bases, with 16 bases left in between. The CDR3 DNA reads as TGTGCCAGCAGTTATACGGGGGGCGGGTTTGAGCAGTACTTC. It specifies CASSYTGGGFEQYF.

This clone came up once. V gene TRBV6-4 combines with J gene TRBJ2-3; D is perhaps TRBD1 (6 bases). The length of the CDR3 is 15 residues. Between the trimmed V and J ends, which lost 4 bases and 2 bases, there was a span of 13 bases. The germline gives CDR1 MRHNA, CDR2 SNTAGT. CDR3 bases: TGTGCCAGCAGTGCCGGGACACAACTCACAGATACGCAGTATTTT. As protein: CASSAGTQLTDTQYF.

The rearrangement links TRBV5-4 to TRBJ1-1, with D unclear. The length of the CDR3 is 13 residues. The germline V gene encodes CDR1 SGHNT and CDR2 YYREEE (reference sequence). With 7 bases removed from V and 0 bases from J, the gap between germline ends came to 10 bases. CDR3 DNA: TGTGCCAGCCAACAAGATATGAACACTGAAGCTTTCTTT. It is translated as CASQQDMNTEAFF.

This clone was observed a handful of times. The chain has TRBV2 and TRBJ2-2; 7 bases fit TRBD1. The CDR3 is 14 amino acids. J gave up 5 bases and V 3 bases, and 3 bases lay outside the gene matches. Germline loops: CDR1 SNHLY, CDR2 FYNNEI. The CDR3 loop is CASSETGWTGELFF. CDR3 bases: TGTGCCAGCAGTGAGACAGGGTGGACCGGGGAGCTGTTTTTT.

The chain couples TRBV5-1 to TRBJ2-1, with 7 positions matching TRBD1. The CDR3 consists of 15 residues. Germline V gene sequence: CDR1 SGHRS, CDR2 YFSETQ. The ends lost 4 bases at V and 6 bases at J; junction bases unmatched: 10. The CDR3 sequence is CASSPSTGVRNEQFF. The CDR3 DNA is TGCGCCAGCAGCCCCTCCACAGGGGTTCGCAATGAGCAGTTCTTC.

This clone was counted only a few times. The rearrangement links TRBV6-4 to TRBJ2-1; 9 bases are shared with TRBD1. V lost 4 bases and J lost 1; bases outside the gene matches: 2. CDR3 length: 15 amino acids. Germline V gene data show CDR1 as MRHNA and CDR2 as SNTAGT. CDR3: CASSGGTGSYNEQFF. Here the CDR3 DNA reads TGTGCCAGCAGTGGGGGGACAGGGTCCTACAATGAGCAGTTCTTC.

This clone has a handful of counts. The chain couples TRBV5-1 to TRBJ2-1, with 8 bases matching TRBD2. J lost 8 bases, V lost 2 bases, and 6 bases had no gene match. Per germline, CDR1 SGHRS and CDR2 YFSETQ. The CDR3 extends over 14 amino acids. The chain's CDR3 is CASSFRGGGDEQFF. The CDR3 DNA sequence: TGCGCCAGCAGCTTCCGGGGGGGCGGGGATGAGCAGTTCTTC.

The rearrangement joins TRBV9 to TRBJ2-7; D gene unclear. Germline assignment: CDR1 SGDLS and CDR2 YYNGEE. This CDR3 is built from 13 residues. Trimming shortened V by 0 bases and J by 3 bases, and 7 bases separated the two germline ends. This CDR3 reads CASSVAPSYEQYF. The CDR3 DNA sequence: TGTGCCAGCAGCGTAGCTCCCAGCTACGAGCAGTACTTC.

V usage is TRBV29-1 and J usage is TRBJ2-1, with no clear D. The CDR3 has 14 residues. Germline V gene data show CDR1 as SQVTM and CDR2 as ANQGSEA. V gave up 4 bases and J gave up 5 bases, with 15 bases separating them. This CDR3 is CSVGFQRINNEQFF. As DNA, the CDR3 is TGCAGCGTTGGATTTCAGCGTATAAACAATGAGCAGTTCTTC.

The chain combines TRBV27 with TRBJ2-5; 7 bases are shared with TRBD1. V trimming: 2 bases; J trimming: 5 bases; junction bases outside the gene matches: 8. The CDR3 sequence is 15 residues long. Germline V CDR1 and CDR2: MNHEY, SMNVEV (reference sequence). The DNA of the CDR3 is TGTGCCAGCAGTTTACTAAAGACAGGGTGGGAGACCCAGTACTTC. It yields the protein CASSLLKTGWETQYF.